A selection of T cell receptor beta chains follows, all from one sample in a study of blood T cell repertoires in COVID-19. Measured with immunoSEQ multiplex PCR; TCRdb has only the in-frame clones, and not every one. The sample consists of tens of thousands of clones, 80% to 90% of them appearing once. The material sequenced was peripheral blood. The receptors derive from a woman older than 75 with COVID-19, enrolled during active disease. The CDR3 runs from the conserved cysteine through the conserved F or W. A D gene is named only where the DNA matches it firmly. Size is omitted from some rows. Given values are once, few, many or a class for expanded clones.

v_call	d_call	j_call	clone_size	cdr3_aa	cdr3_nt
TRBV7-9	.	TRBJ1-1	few	CASSLQGQGPEAFF	TGTGCCAGCAGCTTACAGGGTCAGGGTCCTGAAGCTTTCTTT
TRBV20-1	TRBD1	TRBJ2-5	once	CSASSPTGGGWTQYF	TGCAGTGCTAGTAGCCCGACAGGGGGGGGGTGGACCCAGTACTTC
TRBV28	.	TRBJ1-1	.	CASRALGDTEAFF	TGTGCCAGCAGAGCCTTAGGGGACACTGAAGCTTTCTTT
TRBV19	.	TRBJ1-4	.	CASTSPEKLFF	TGTGCCAGTACCAGTCCCGAAAAACTGTTTTTT
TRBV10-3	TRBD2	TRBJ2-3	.	CASRSTSGVTDTQYF	TGTGCCTCCCGAAGTACTAGCGGGGTCACAGATACGCAGTATTTT
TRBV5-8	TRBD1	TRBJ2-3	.	CASSWTGNTQYF	TGTGCCAGCAGCTGGACAGGGAATACGCAGTATTTT
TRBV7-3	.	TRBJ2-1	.	CASSPVRGSANEQFF	TGTGCCAGCAGCCCGGTCCGGGGGTCGGCCAATGAGCAGTTCTTC
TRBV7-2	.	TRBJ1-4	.	CASSLSPGVNEKLFF	TGTGCCAGCAGCTTATCACCAGGGGTTAATGAAAAACTGTTTTTT
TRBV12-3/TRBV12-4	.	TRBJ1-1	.	CASSPRGYTEAFF	TGTGCCAGCAGCCCCCGGGGGTACACTGAAGCTTTCTTT
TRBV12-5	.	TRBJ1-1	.	CASGLTQGHTEAFF	TGTGCTAGTGGATTAACACAGGGCCACACTGAAGCTTTCTTT
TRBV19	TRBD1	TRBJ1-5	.	CASSRTGDSNQPQHF	TGTGCCAGTAGTAGGACAGGGGATAGCAATCAGCCCCAGCATTTT
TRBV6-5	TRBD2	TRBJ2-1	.	CASSRLAGGYNEQFF	TGTGCCAGCAGTCGACTAGCGGGGGGTTACAATGAGCAGTTCTTC
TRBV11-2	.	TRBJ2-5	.	CASSLGAEQVGTQYF	TGTGCCAGCAGCTTAGGGGCAGAGCAAGTGGGGACCCAGTACTTC
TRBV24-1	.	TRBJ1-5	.	CATSDSRGVYSNQPQHF	TGTGCCACCAGTGATTCCCGGGGGGTTTATAGCAATCAGCCCCAGCATTTT
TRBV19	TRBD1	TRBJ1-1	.	CASSPRDRQNTEAFF	TGTGCCAGTAGTCCCCGGGACAGACAGAACACTGAAGCTTTCTTT
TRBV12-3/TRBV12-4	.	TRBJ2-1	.	CASSLRSYNEQFF	TGTGCCAGCAGTTTACGCTCCTACAATGAGCAGTTCTTC
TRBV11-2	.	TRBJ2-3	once	CASSLRPPEGGRTDTQYF	TGTGCCAGCAGCTTACGTCCCCCCGAGGGAGGTCGCACAGATACGCAGTATTTT
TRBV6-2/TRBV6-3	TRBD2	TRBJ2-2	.	CASSYLPLAAGGELFF	TGTGCCAGCAGTTACCTCCCGCTAGCGGCGGGGGGGGAGCTGTTTTTT
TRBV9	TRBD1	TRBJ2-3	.	CASSVRQGEDTQYF	TGTGCCAGCAGCGTACGACAGGGGGAAGATACGCAGTATTTT
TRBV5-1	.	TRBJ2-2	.	CASNRGIGGELFF	TGCGCCAGCAACCGGGGGATTGGCGGGGAGCTGTTTTTT
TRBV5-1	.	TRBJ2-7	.	CASSLGTYGGEQYF	TGCGCCAGCAGCCTCGGTACGTACGGCGGAGAGCAGTACTTC
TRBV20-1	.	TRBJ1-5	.	CSAGDHLAQHF	TGCAGTGCGGGAGACCACCTTGCGCAGCATTTT
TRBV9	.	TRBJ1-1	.	CASSVVSSRNTEAFF	TGTGCCAGCAGCGTAGTGTCCTCCAGGAACACTGAAGCTTTCTTT